This T cell receptor beta chain appears in the sequencing data of a study of cytomegalovirus exposure and HLA in healthy donors. The study, taken as a whole, reports: Three chains linked to CMV were shown in vitro to be specific for CMV antigens. Subsequent analysis showed first-cohort TCR clusters tending to co-occur in more than 90 validation repertoires. Generally TCR sequences proved uncommon, though certain public TCRs appeared in numerous donors. It was reported that the classifier diagnosed cytomegalovirus status with high specificity and sensitivity in both the original and validation cohorts.

This table comes from immunoSEQ multiplex PCR, and its TCRdb copy is limited to in-frame clones, with some not included. Here the sample spans 250,000 or so clones, about 87% being singletons. Notes on this clone: The antigen remains undetermined.

Trimming removed 5 bases at V and 9 bases at J, with 14 bases between. The CDR3 length is 13 residues. Germline V CDR1 and CDR2: SGHAT, FQNNGV. This sequence was found in a man aged 18 to 35 in good health and CMV-seronegative. The material sequenced was PBMCs. The chain combines TRBV11-2 with TRBJ2-1; a possible D gene is TRBD1 (5 bases). The CDR3 nucleotides read TGTGCCAGCAGCCGAGTTCTTAGGGGTGAGCAGTTCTTC. Protein product: CASSRVLRGEQFF.